The 28 T cell receptor beta chains in this list originate from one sample, sequenced in a study of cytomegalovirus exposure and HLA in healthy donors. Primers included in the PCR were 60 Vbeta and 13 Jbeta primers. Repertoires were generated with immunoSEQ multiplex PCR, while TCRdb's copy carries only in-frame clones and drops some. Seen here are some 130,000 clones, roughly four fifths observed once, and the top ten hold 1% to 1.5%. The sequenced sample consisted of PBMCs. The receptors were gathered from a boy between 10 and 17 years old in good health and CMV-seronegative.

V gene TRBV29-1 combines with J gene TRBJ1-2; 7 bases align to TRBD1. Per the germline V gene, CDR1 is SQVTM and CDR2 is ANQGSEA. V lost 3 bases and J lost 0; bases outside the gene matches: 16. The CDR3 contains 18 residues. CDR3 amino acids: CSVDGQEDESRANYGYTF. In DNA form, the CDR3 reads TGCAGCGTTGACGGACAGGAGGACGAGTCCCGAGCTAACTATGGCTACACCTTC.

The chain has TRBV5-6 and TRBJ2-1; D might be TRBD2 (6 bases). The CDR3 spans 17 residues. CDR1 is SGHDT, CDR2 YYEEEE, per germline. Trimming shortened V by 0 bases and J by 2 bases, and 15 bases separated the two germline ends. This chain's CDR3 is CASSLEEAGGAYNEQFF. CDR3 bases: TGTGCCAGCAGCTTGGAGGAGGCTGGCGGGGCCTACAATGAGCAGTTCTTC.

The CDR3, as DNA: TGTGCCAGCAGCTCCGAACAGGGAGCCGGGGCCGGGGAGCTGTTTTTT. Amino acids: CASSSEQGAGAGELFF. The chain carries TRBV7-9 and TRBJ2-2; D might be TRBD1 (6 bases). Trimming stripped 4 bases from V and 6 bases from J, with 18 bases between. CDR1 is SEHNR and CDR2 is FQNEAQ in the germline V gene (reference sequence). The CDR3 loop spans 16 amino acids.

The V and J genes are TRBV30 and TRBJ2-7; perhaps TRBD2 as D (6 bases). CDR3 length: 13 amino acids. Germline loops: CDR1 GTSNPN, CDR2 SVGIG (reference sequence). V was trimmed by 6 bases and J by 2 bases, leaving 14 bases between them. The chain's CDR3 is CACSGTMAYEQYF. CDR3 bases: TGTGCCTGTAGCGGAACAATGGCCTACGAGCAGTACTTC.

Comment on this clone: This specimen includes other DNA sequences encoding the same CDR3. The gene calls are TRBV25-1 and TRBJ2-5; 9 positions match TRBD2. The CDR3 spans 13 residues. Germline loops: CDR1 MGHDK, CDR2 SYGVNS. After removal of 6 bases from V and 1 base from J, the junction contained 0 bases not matched to a gene. CDR3 nucleotides: TGTGCCAGCAGGACTAGCGGCCAAGAGACCCAGTACTTC. Its protein product is CASRTSGQETQYF.

The chain links TRBV6-5 to TRBJ2-3, with 8 bases identical to TRBD2. This CDR3 spans 15 amino acids. Germline V gene lookup returns CDR1 MNHEY and CDR2 SVGAGI. V lost 2 bases, J lost 2 bases, and 3 bases stayed unmatched. CDR3 loop: CASSYGGRSTDTQYF. The CDR3 DNA follows: TGTGCCAGCAGTTACGGCGGGAGGTCCACAGATACGCAGTATTTT.

This rearrangement joins TRBV25-1 to TRBJ2-2; 7 bases match TRBD1. In germline, CDR1 is MGHDK, CDR2 SYGVNS. J lost 5 bases, V lost 6 bases, and 6 bases had no gene match. The CDR3 has 14 amino acids. CDR3 loop: CASSPTGETGELFF. CDR3 sequence (DNA): TGTGCCAGCAGCCCTACAGGGGAAACCGGGGAGCTGTTTTTT.

This sequence joins TRBV4-1 and TRBJ2-1; 11 nucleotides align to TRBD2. The trim removed 0 bases at V and 0 bases at J, leaving 10 bases unmatched. Germline lookup yields CDR1 MGHRA and CDR2 YSYEKL. This CDR3 has 20 residues. The CDR3 spells CASSQDPPGLAGGSYNEQFF. CDR3 nucleotides: TGCGCCAGCAGCCAAGATCCCCCTGGGCTAGCGGGAGGCTCCTACAATGAGCAGTTCTTC.

J is TRBJ2-3 and V is TRBV7-9, with TRBD1 as a possible D gene (5 bases). The CDR3 runs to 15 residues. Trimming pared 2 bases from V and 1 base from J, leaving 10 bases between. Germline V gene lookup returns CDR1 SEHNR and CDR2 FQNEAQ (reference sequence). Here the CDR3 DNA reads TGTGCCAGCAGCTTATCGGGCAGGGGCACAGATACGCAGTATTTT. This encodes CASSLSGRGTDTQYF.

This chain links TRBV2 with TRBJ1-4, with D possibly TRBD1 on 5 matching bases. Trimming took off 5 bases at V and 5 bases at J, with 12 bases between the two ends. The CDR3 loop spans 14 amino acids. Looked up from germline, CDR1 is SNHLY and CDR2 is FYNNEI. The CDR3 reads CASSWRAGNEKLFF. The CDR3 coding sequence is TGTGCCAGCAGTTGGAGGGCAGGGAATGAAAAACTGTTTTTT.

CDR3 sequence reads: CSAQKTQGYGEQYF. CDR3 nucleotides: TGCAGCGCTCAAAAGACGCAGGGGTACGGCGAGCAGTACTTC. This rearrangement joins TRBV29-1 to TRBJ2-7, with TRBD1 as a possible D gene (6 bases). The CDR3 spans 14 residues. Germline V gene lookup returns CDR1 SQVTM and CDR2 ANQGSEA. V lost 7 bases and J 6 bases, leaving 22 bases between the germline ends.

The rearrangement joins TRBV6-6 to TRBJ1-5; 7 bases agree with TRBD1. The trim removed 6 bases at V and 4 bases at J, leaving 9 bases unmatched. This CDR3 has 15 amino acids. CDR1 MNHNY and CDR2 SVGAGI come from the germline V gene (reference sequence). The CDR3 is CASSPTDRSNQPQHF. The CDR3 DNA is TGTGCCAGCAGCCCCACGGACAGGAGTAATCAGCCCCAGCATTTT.

This clone was observed a handful of times. The gene calls are TRBV5-1 and TRBJ2-7; 11 bases map to TRBD2. With 0 bases clipped from V and 4 bases from J, the junction kept 9 bases outside the gene matches. The CDR3 length is 17 residues. The V gene's germline CDR1 is SGHRS and CDR2 YFSETQ. The CDR3, as DNA: TGCGCCAGCAGCTTGGAGCGGTCGCTAGCGGGAGGATACGAGCAGTACTTC. The encoded protein is CASSLERSLAGGYEQYF. The full variable domain, rest sourced from reference TRBV5-1 and TRBJ2-7, is KAGVTQTPRYLIKTRGQQVTLSCSPISGHRSVSWYQQTPGQGLQFLFEYFSETQRNKGNFPGRFSGRQFSNSRSEMNVSTLELGDSALYLCASSLERSLAGGYEQYFGPGTRLTVT.

The CDR3: CASSEPKAGEAYF. CDR3 nucleotide sequence: TGTGCCAGCAGTGAACCCAAAGCGGGAGAGGCGTACTTC. This chain joins TRBV2 and TRBJ2-4; 8 nucleotides match TRBD2. CDR1 and CDR2 from the germline V gene are SNHLY and FYNNEI. This CDR3 is 13 amino acids long. J gave up 15 bases and V 2 bases, and 9 bases lay outside the gene matches. The complete variable domain, with remaining parts taken from reference TRBV2 and TRBJ2-4, reads EPEVTQTPSHQVTQMGQEVILRCVPISNHLYFYWYRQILGQKVEFLVSFYNNEISEKSEIFDDQFSVERPDGSNFTLKIRSTKLEDSAMYFCASSEPKAGEAYFGAGTRLSVL.

In its sample, this clone was seen a few times. The chain recombines TRBV11-2 with TRBJ2-5; D is ambiguous. CDR1 is SGHAT, CDR2 FQNNGV, per germline. V was shortened by 7 bases and J by 2 bases, with 11 bases between the two germline ends. The CDR3 spans 13 residues. The DNA of the CDR3 is TGTGCCAGCACGCAGGCCTTTCAAGAGACCCAGTACTTC. It translates to CASTQAFQETQYF.

The rearrangement links TRBV5-1 to TRBJ1-1, with D hard to call. In germline, CDR1 is SGHRS, CDR2 YFSETQ. Between the trimmed V and J ends, which lost 4 bases and 1 base, there was a span of 8 bases. The CDR3 covers 13 residues. CDR3 sequence: CASSLQENTEAFF. DNA for the CDR3: TGCGCCAGCAGCCTCCAGGAGAACACTGAAGCTTTCTTT. Combining the CDR3 with reference TRBV5-1 and TRBJ1-1 gives the whole variable domain KAGVTQTPRYLIKTRGQQVTLSCSPISGHRSVSWYQQTPGQGLQFLFEYFSETQRNKGNFPGRFSGRQFSNSRSEMNVSTLELGDSALYLCASSLQENTEAFFGQGTRLTVV.

The chain links TRBV19 to TRBJ2-1; 10 positions agree with TRBD2. After removal of 7 bases from V and 9 bases from J, the junction contained 12 bases not matched to a gene. Germline values: CDR1 LNHDA, CDR2 SQIVND (reference sequence). The CDR3 sequence is 15 residues long. The CDR3 here is CASNPASGSIGEQFF. The CDR3 nucleotides read TGTGCCAGTAACCCGGCTAGCGGGAGTATAGGTGAGCAGTTCTTC.

The chain is built from TRBV7-2 and TRBJ1-1; D is perhaps TRBD1 (6 bases). The V end lost 8 bases, the J end lost 8 bases, and 12 bases lay between the germline ends. The germline gives CDR1 SGHTA, CDR2 FQGNSA. CDR3 size: 11 residues. The CDR3 sequence is CASRRTEEAFF. The CDR3 DNA is TGTGCCAGCCGGCGGACAGAAGAAGCTTTCTTT.

Written as DNA, the CDR3 is TGTGCCAGCAGCTTGGAGGGTTTACTGTTTTTT. It specifies CASSLEGLLFF. The V call is TRBV7-9, the J call TRBJ1-4; D not resolved. The CDR3 has 11 amino acids. Deletions cut 3 bases from V and 13 bases from J, with 9 bases between. The germline CDR1 and CDR2 sequences are SEHNR and FQNEAQ (reference sequence).

This sequence joins TRBV28 and TRBJ1-4; TRBD1 matches at 9 bases. V lost 10 bases, J lost 8 bases, and 11 bases stayed unmatched. CDR1 is MDHEN and CDR2 is SYDVKM in the germline V gene. This CDR3 spans 14 amino acids. CDR3 loop: CATIPQGAGEKLFF. The CDR3 region has the DNA TGTGCCACAATTCCACAGGGGGCAGGGGAAAAACTGTTTTTT.

The chain couples TRBV29-1 to TRBJ2-5, with D tentatively TRBD2 (6 bases). Germline CDR1 reads SQVTM; CDR2 reads ANQGSEA. The V end lost 6 bases, the J end lost 5 bases, and 16 bases lay between the germline ends. This CDR3 is built from 13 residues. The CDR3 sequence is CSVRDGTGETQYF. CDR3 DNA: TGCAGCGTGAGGGACGGGACTGGGGAGACCCAGTACTTC. Looking up the rest from reference TRBV29-1 and TRBJ2-5 gives the full variable domain: SAVISQKPSRDICQRGTSLTIQCQVDSQVTMMFWYRQQPGQSLTLIATANQGSEATYESGFVIDKFPISRPNLTFSTLTVSNMSPEDSSIYLCSVRDGTGETQYFGPGTRLLVL.

V and J are TRBV6-1 and TRBJ2-1, with 12 bases aligning to TRBD2. CDR1 is MNHNS, CDR2 SASEGT, per germline. With V trimmed by 4 bases and J by 12 bases, 10 bases remained unmatched. The CDR3 runs to 15 residues. The DNA for the CDR3 is TGTGCCAGCAGTGCGCTAGCGGGAGGGCCGGAGGGGCAGTTCTTC. It encodes CASSALAGGPEGQFF.

The chain links TRBV2 to TRBJ2-4; 7 bases are a match to TRBD2. CDR1 SNHLY and CDR2 FYNNEI come from the germline V gene. The CDR3 runs to 17 residues. V lost 4 bases to trimming and J lost 0 bases; unmatched junction nucleotides: 9. The CDR3 DNA reads as TGTGCCAGCAGTGGGCTAGCGGACCTCCTAGCCAAAAACATTCAGTACTTC. As protein: CASSGLADLLAKNIQYF.

This chain connects TRBV5-4 to TRBJ2-3, with TRBD1 matching 7 bases. V lost 6 bases and J lost 6; bases outside the gene matches: 10. CDR1 is SGHNT and CDR2 is YYREEE in the germline V gene (reference sequence). This CDR3 spans 14 amino acids. The CDR3 sequence: CASKFTGVGDTQYF. CDR3 DNA sequence: TGTGCCAGCAAATTTACAGGGGTCGGTGATACGCAGTATTTT.

The rearrangement links TRBV11-2 to TRBJ1-5; 7 bases align to TRBD1. This CDR3 spans 15 amino acids. V dropped 4 bases and J dropped 5; count of bases not matched to a gene: 8. Germline V gene sequence: CDR1 SGHAT, CDR2 FQNNGV. CDR3 residues: CASSSTTGRDQPQHF. The CDR3 DNA follows: TGTGCCAGCAGCTCGACGACAGGGAGAGATCAGCCCCAGCATTTT.

The V and J genes are TRBV6-5 and TRBJ1-2, with 8 positions matching TRBD1. CDR1 and CDR2 from the germline V gene are MNHEY and SVGAGI. The junction had 13 bases not matched to a gene; V was cut back by 6 bases and J by 7 bases. There are 15 residues in the CDR3. The CDR3 coding sequence is TGTGCCAGCAGCCGAACCGGGACAGGCTCTTCTGGCTACACCTTC. Its protein is CASSRTGTGSSGYTF.

The chain combines TRBV5-1 with TRBJ1-3, with D unresolved. The CDR3 totals 15 residues. CDR1 SGHRS and CDR2 YFSETQ come from the germline V gene. V lost 4 bases and J lost 1, with 12 bases in between. CDR3: CASSPQTFSGNTIYF. The DNA for the CDR3 is TGCGCCAGCAGCCCCCAGACATTTTCTGGAAACACCATATATTTT.

This clone was observed a handful of times. V usage is TRBV29-1 and J usage is TRBJ2-3; tentatively, D is TRBD1 (6 bases). Germline V gives CDR1 SQVTM, CDR2 ANQGSEA. CDR3 size: 16 residues. V shed 4 bases and J shed 4 bases, with 21 bases lying between them. The CDR3 spells CSVADSQGTRADTQYF. CDR3 nucleotides: TGCAGCGTTGCGGATAGTCAGGGGACCAGGGCAGATACGCAGTATTTT.